Following are 16 T cell receptor beta chains from one sample sequenced in a study of cytomegalovirus exposure and HLA in healthy donors. PCR used 60 Vbeta primers and 13 Jbeta primers. Sequencing was performed with immunoSEQ multiplex PCR; in TCRdb, only in-frame clones are kept and a portion is missing. The profile covers some 80,000 clones, with roughly a tenth appearing a single time and about 24% taken by the ten largest. Sequences were obtained from PBMCs. Source of these receptors: a man in his 60s in good health and CMV-seropositive.

The rearrangement links TRBV9 to TRBJ2-5; 11 bases map to TRBD2. Germline assignment: CDR1 SGDLS and CDR2 YYNGEE. V shed 1 base and J 1 base; nucleotides not matched to a gene: 15. The length of the CDR3 is 20 residues. DNA for the CDR3: TGTGCCAGCAGCGTATCCGGGTCTCTAGCGGGGGGCGCCCGCCAAGAGACCCAGTACTTC. Residues: CASSVSGSLAGGARQETQYF. Variable domain in full (rest from reference TRBV9 and TRBJ2-5): DSGVTQTPKHLITATGQRVTLRCSPRSGDLSVYWYQQSLDQGLQFLIQYYNGEERAKGNILERFSAQQFPDLHSELNLSSLELGDSALYFCASSVSGSLAGGARQETQYFGPGTRLLVL.

This clone turned up a few times. The V gene is TRBV30, the J gene TRBJ1-2, with TRBD1 matching 7 bases. CDR3 length equals 14 residues. The V and J ends lost 2 bases and 4 bases, in that order; junction bases with no gene match: 7. CDR1 is GTSNPN and CDR2 is SVGIG in the germline V gene (reference sequence). CDR3 bases: TGTGCCTGGAGTTCCACAGGGGCTGGCTATGGCTACACCTTC. Translation: CAWSSTGAGYGYTF.

The J gene is TRBJ2-7, the V gene TRBV4-2, with TRBD2 matching 14 bases. The CDR3 totals 16 residues. Germline CDR1 and CDR2: LGHNA and YNFKEQ. After removal of 3 bases from V and 2 bases from J, the junction contained 3 bases not matched to a gene. CDR3 bases: TGTGCCAGCAGCCAGGGACTAGCGGGAGAAACCTACGAGCAGTACTTC. Encoded protein: CASSQGLAGETYEQYF.

The chain recombines TRBV5-5 with TRBJ1-2; 11 bases line up with TRBD1. V was pared by 4 bases and J by 4 bases, with 12 bases of the junction left unmatched. CDR1 is SGHKS and CDR2 is YYEKEE in the germline V gene (reference sequence). The CDR3 runs 17 residues. The CDR3 loop reads CASSLWGQGGSFYGYTF. CDR3 DNA: TGTGCCAGCAGCCTGTGGGGACAGGGGGGATCTTTCTATGGCTACACCTTC.

The V call is TRBV5-1, the J call TRBJ2-1; the D gene is possibly TRBD2 (5 bases). CDR3 size: 16 residues. Trimming cost V 0 bases and J 4 bases, with 14 bases left between them. Looked up from germline, CDR1 is SGHRS and CDR2 is YFSETQ. The CDR3 DNA is TGCGCCAGCAGCTTGGACCCAGTCGGGGAGTACAATGAGCAGTTCTTC. Translation: CASSLDPVGEYNEQFF.

The chain links TRBV30 to TRBJ2-1; 9 bases map to TRBD2. The CDR3 loop spans 18 amino acids. V was pared by 4 bases and J by 0 bases, with 13 bases of the junction left unmatched. The germline V gene has CDR1 GTSNPN and CDR2 SVGIG (reference sequence). CDR3 sequence (DNA): TGTGCCTGGATGTCGGTGACTAGCGGTAAAAGCTCCTACAATGAGCAGTTCTTC. Amino acids: CAWMSVTSGKSSYNEQFF.

This clone was detected only a few times. The chain joins TRBV15 to TRBJ1-2; the D gene is possibly TRBD1 (6 bases). CDR3 length equals 17 residues. V was pared by 5 bases and J by 5 bases, with 24 bases between. Germline V gene sequence: CDR1 LNHNV, CDR2 YYDKDF (reference sequence). The CDR3 region has the DNA TGTGCCACCAGCGGATGGACAGAACCAGGCGTCGAGTATGGCTACACCTTC. This sequence encodes CATSGWTEPGVEYGYTF.

This clone was found a few times. The rearrangement uses TRBV27 and TRBJ2-1; 8 bases line up with TRBD2. The V and J ends lost 9 bases and 2 bases, in that order; junction bases with no gene match: 9. The CDR3 has 15 residues. CDR1 and CDR2 from the germline V gene are MNHEY and SMNVEV (reference sequence). CDR3 sequence reads: CASSGLGSTYNEQFF. The DNA of the CDR3 is TGTGCCAGTTCGGGACTAGGAAGTACCTACAATGAGCAGTTCTTC.

This clone came up a few times. The chain employs TRBV10-3 and TRBJ1-2, with D maybe TRBD1 (6 bases). CDR3 size: 15 residues. The germline V gene has CDR1 ENHRY and CDR2 SYGVKD. Trimming stripped 2 bases from V and 6 bases from J, with 16 bases between. CDR3 in amino acids: CAISEEQGSFDGYTF. CDR3 in DNA: TGTGCCATCAGTGAGGAACAGGGCTCTTTCGATGGCTACACCTTC.

This sequence joins TRBV7-3 and TRBJ2-7, with D possibly TRBD2 on 6 matching bases. The V gene lost 5 bases and the J gene lost 7 bases, with 15 bases spanning the gap. CDR3 length: 13 residues. Per the germline V gene, CDR1 is SGHTA and CDR2 is FQGTGA. The CDR3 loop is CASSRSGAGEQYF. In nucleotides, the CDR3 is TGTGCCAGCAGCCGCTCCGGGGCGGGGGAGCAGTACTTC.

The chain is built from TRBV19 and TRBJ1-6; weak D call: TRBD1 (6 bases). The CDR3 loop spans 16 amino acids. Germline CDR1 and CDR2: LNHDA and SQIVND (reference sequence). V dropped 6 bases and J dropped 7 bases, with 19 bases sitting between them. CDR3: CASRGLTGTLNSPLHF. The CDR3 coding sequence is TGTGCCAGTAGAGGGTTAACCGGGACATTGAATTCACCCCTCCACTTT.

In this sample, this clone turned up a few times. The rearrangement links TRBV19 to TRBJ2-5, with TRBD1 matching over 8 bases. V was pared by 5 bases and J by 2 bases, with 10 bases of the junction left unmatched. Germline CDR1 is LNHDA and CDR2 is SQIVND (reference sequence). The CDR3 consists of 16 residues. CDR3 in amino acids: CASSFTGGHRQETQYF. The CDR3 DNA reads as TGTGCCAGTAGTTTCACAGGGGGGCATCGGCAAGAGACCCAGTACTTC. Full variable domain (outside the CDR3, taken from reference TRBV19 and TRBJ2-5): DGGITQSPKYLFRKEGQNVTLSCEQNLNHDAMYWYRQDPGQGLRLIYYSQIVNDFQKGDIAEGYSVSREKKESFPLTVTSAQKNPTAFYLCASSFTGGHRQETQYFGPGTRLLVL.

The rearrangement uses TRBV11-3 and TRBJ1-1, with D tentatively TRBD1 (6 bases). Trimming stripped 1 base from V and 0 bases from J, with 12 bases between. The length of the CDR3 is 16 residues. Germline CDR1 SGHNT, CDR2 YENEEA. The CDR3 DNA sequence: TGTGCCAGCAGCTTAGGGGCGGGGGGCTTGAACACTGAAGCTTTCTTT. It translates to CASSLGAGGLNTEAFF.

This clone appeared a few times. V is TRBV20-1 and J is TRBJ2-1; D gene ambiguous. Germline V gene sequence: CDR1 DFQATT, CDR2 SNEGSKA (reference sequence). The CDR3 has 10 amino acids. Deletions cut 4 bases from V and 6 bases from J, with 4 bases between. The CDR3 DNA reads as TGCAGTGCTACGAGCAATGAGCAGTTCTTC. Translating it yields CSATSNEQFF.

CDR3 nucleotides: TGTGCCAGCAGCTTAGTATCAACGGGTCCCCTTTGGGAGCTGTTTTTT. It specifies CASSLVSTGPLWELFF. The genes are TRBV7-9 and TRBJ2-2; no clear D. V lost 1 base and J 9 bases, leaving 18 bases between the germline ends. This CDR3 contains 16 residues. Per the germline V gene, CDR1 is SEHNR and CDR2 is FQNEAQ (reference sequence).

This clone was seen more than once but under ten times. V and J are TRBV19 and TRBJ2-5; a weak D match, TRBD1 (5 bases). Germline V CDR1 and CDR2: LNHDA, SQIVND (reference sequence). V was shortened by 6 bases and J by 5 bases, with 13 bases between the two germline ends. This CDR3 is 13 amino acids long. The CDR3 is CASRVPAGETQYF. CDR3 bases: TGTGCCAGTAGGGTTCCAGCAGGGGAGACCCAGTACTTC.